Following are 16 T cell receptor beta chains from one sample sequenced in a study of CD8 T cells in ankylosing spondylitis. One entry per CDR3 protein results from TCRdb running MiXCR on the 5' RACE reads. The data contain 200,000 to 250,000 distinct CDR3 sequences, around 16% of them seen just once; the ten biggest clones take up 40% to 50%. Antigens for these TCRs are unknown. Study conclusions and caveats: Within ankylosing spondylitis blood, a TCR beta motif made up of under 10 highly homologous variants appeared to be characteristic.

The sequencing input was blood, either unsorted or a sorted T cell fraction (not recorded which). The receptors shown here come from a male donor with ankylosing spondylitis.

The rearrangement links TRBV10-1 to TRBJ2-7; TRBD2 matches at 7 bases. The CDR3 spans 14 residues. The germline CDR1 and CDR2 sequences are WNHNN and SYGVQD (reference sequence). Unmatched junction bases numbered 6, after V lost 4 bases and J lost 3 bases. The CDR3 is CASSARTSFYEQYF. CDR3 bases: TGCGCCAGCAGTGCCCGGACTAGTTTCTACGAGCAGTACTTC.

This clonotype has more than one count but fewer than ten. The chain combines TRBV7-8 with TRBJ2-3; D gene ambiguous. The CDR3 spans 15 residues. Germline CDR1 reads SGHVS; CDR2 reads FQNEAQ. V lost 5 bases, J lost 0 bases, and 12 bases lay in between. The CDR3 coding sequence is TGTGCCAGCAGCCACGGGCTCACTAGCACAGATACGCAGTATTTT. Its protein is CASSHGLTSTDTQYF.

This clonotype was picked up a small number of times. This chain links TRBV12-3 or TRBV12-4 with TRBJ2-1, with 9 bases identical to TRBD1. The CDR3 has 15 amino acids. Unmatched junction bases numbered 8, after V lost 8 bases and J lost 3 bases. CDR3 sequence: CASCEGQGVYNEQFF. The CDR3 DNA reads as TGTGCCAGCTGCGAGGGACAGGGAGTCTACAATGAGCAGTTCTTC.

The count of this clonotype is one. V is TRBV5-1 and J is TRBJ1-1; TRBD1 agrees at 9 bases. Per the germline V gene, CDR1 is SGHRS and CDR2 is YFSETQ. CDR3 length: 19 amino acids. After removal of 3 bases from V and 7 bases from J, the junction contained 22 bases not matched to a gene. The CDR3 loop is CASSSPRTGDGAIFSEAFF. The CDR3 region has the DNA TGCGCCAGCAGCTCGCCTCGGACAGGGGACGGCGCGATTTTCAGTGAAGCTTTCTTT.

This clonotype was seen at least ten times. V usage is TRBV7-6 and J usage is TRBJ2-3; D might be TRBD2 (6 bases). Deletions cut 5 bases from V and 6 bases from J, with 18 bases between. Germline loops: CDR1 SGHVS, CDR2 FNYEAQ. The CDR3 has 15 amino acids. DNA of the CDR3: TGTGCCAGCAGCCAATTAGCCGGAGGGGAGGATACGCAGTATTTT. Amino acids: CASSQLAGGEDTQYF.

V is TRBV24-1 and J is TRBJ2-2, with D unclear. The length of the CDR3 is 13 residues. Between the trimmed V and J ends, which lost 9 bases and 1 base, there was a span of 8 bases. Germline V lookup: CDR1 KGHDR, CDR2 SFDVKD. CDR3 amino acids: CATVDLNTGELFF. The CDR3 bases are TGTGCCACCGTAGATTTGAACACCGGGGAGCTGTTTTTT.

V gene TRBV7-6 combines with J gene TRBJ2-7; the D gene is possibly TRBD1 (6 bases). The CDR3 has 15 residues. Trimming pared 5 bases from V and 0 bases from J, leaving 14 bases between. Germline CDR1 SGHVS, CDR2 FNYEAQ. CDR3 residues: CASSTGHGSSYEQYF. CDR3 in DNA: TGTGCCAGCAGCACAGGGCACGGGTCCTCCTACGAGCAGTACTTC.

In this sample, this clonotype turned up once. V usage is TRBV19 and J usage is TRBJ2-2; a possible D gene is TRBD2 (5 bases). V was clipped by 1 base and J by 6 bases, with 9 bases between them. This CDR3 comprises 14 residues. Per germline, CDR1 LNHDA and CDR2 SQIVND (reference sequence). The CDR3 loop reads CASSIGDGAGELFF. The CDR3, as DNA: TGTGCCAGTAGTATAGGCGACGGGGCCGGGGAGCTGTTTTTT.

The chain combines TRBV27 with TRBJ1-1; no reliable D call. CDR3 length equals 13 residues. Germline CDR1 MNHEY, CDR2 SMNVEV (reference sequence). V gave up 2 bases and J gave up 2 bases, with 6 bases separating them. CDR3 sequence: CASSLNYNTEAFF. CDR3 DNA: TGTGCCAGCAGTTTAAACTATAACACTGAAGCTTTCTTT.

Only a few counts were recorded for this clonotype. The chain has TRBV18 and TRBJ1-4; D remains unclear. From germline, CDR1 is KGHSH and CDR2 LQKENI. CDR3 length: 16 amino acids. The V end lost 6 bases, the J end lost 3 bases, and 17 bases lay between the germline ends. The CDR3 is CASSPTEGPANEKLFF. CDR3 in DNA: TGTGCCAGCTCGCCCACCGAGGGTCCGGCTAATGAAAAACTGTTTTTT.

The V and J genes are TRBV5-1 and TRBJ1-2; D is perhaps TRBD1 (5 bases). This CDR3 region has 14 residues. The V gene lost 0 bases and the J gene lost 8 bases, with 14 bases spanning the gap. Germline V CDR1 and CDR2: SGHRS, YFSETQ. The CDR3 DNA sequence: TGCGCCAGCAGCTTGGGGCAGGGAATGGAGGGCTACACCTTC. Protein: CASSLGQGMEGYTF.

This chain connects TRBV20-1 to TRBJ2-1; 11 positions match TRBD2. V trimming: 3 bases; J trimming: 4 bases; junction bases outside the gene matches: 11. Per germline, CDR1 DFQATT and CDR2 SNEGSKA (reference sequence). This CDR3 has 17 amino acids. The CDR3 DNA is TGCAGTGCTAGCGGTCTAGCGGGAGGTACGGTTTACAATGAGCAGTTCTTC. Translated, it gives CSASGLAGGTVYNEQFF.

In this sample, this clonotype turned up a few times. This chain uses TRBV7-8 with TRBJ2-5; 9 bases fit TRBD2. V gave up 1 base and J gave up 5 bases; unmatched junction bases: 5. Germline V gene sequence: CDR1 SGHVS, CDR2 FQNEAQ. The CDR3 sequence is 15 residues long. CDR3 loop: CASSLGASGTETQYF. In nucleotides, the CDR3 is TGTGCCAGCAGCTTAGGGGCTAGCGGGACGGAGACCCAGTACTTC.

A few counts support this clonotype. J is TRBJ2-7 and V is TRBV25-1; D possibly corresponds to TRBD1 (5 bases). V was shortened by 2 bases and J by 3 bases, with 8 bases between the two germline ends. The CDR3 is 13 residues long. Germline assignment: CDR1 MGHDK and CDR2 SYGVNS. The CDR3 here is CASSEIDSYEQYF. CDR3 bases: TGTGCCAGCAGTGAAATCGACAGCTACGAGCAGTACTTC.

The genes are TRBV5-6 and TRBJ2-1; unclear D gene. The V and J ends lost 3 bases and 8 bases respectively, with 9 bases between them. Germline-derived CDR1 and CDR2 are SGHDT and YYEEEE. This CDR3 is 12 amino acids long. CDR3 sequence: CASSSSADEQFF. The CDR3 DNA sequence: TGTGCCAGCAGCTCCTCGGCGGATGAGCAGTTCTTC.

This chain uses TRBV7-6 with TRBJ1-1; tentative D call: TRBD1 (6 bases). Trimming cost V 5 bases and J 2 bases, with 12 bases left between them. The CDR3 runs to 14 residues. Per germline, CDR1 SGHVS and CDR2 FNYEAQ. The CDR3 region has the DNA TGTGCCAGCAGCCAATTGGACAGAAACACTGAAGCTTTCTTT. Translating gives CASSQLDRNTEAFF.